These 23 T cell receptor beta chains were sequenced from one sample in a study of blood T cells in healthy people across ages. Then a second PCR, running about 6 to 12 cycles, was carried out with a sample-barcoded 5' primer and a J-beta primer mix. TCRdb processed the 5' RACE reads anew with MiXCR; each CDR3 protein has one entry. The sample consists of over a million distinct CDR3 sequences, approximately 59% of them appearing once. The sequencing input was blood. Receptors were obtained from a man younger than 35 in good health.

This clonotype was counted only a few times. The chain joins TRBV15 to TRBJ2-1; unclear D gene. Germline loops: CDR1 LNHNV, CDR2 YYDKDF (reference sequence). The CDR3 is 15 amino acids. The germline V and J ends were trimmed by 8 bases and 0 bases, with 14 bases remaining between them. CDR3 nucleotides: TGTGCCACCGCAGTTGCCCCAAGCTCCTACAATGAGCAGTTCTTC. It specifies CATAVAPSSYNEQFF.

The chain joins TRBV5-1 to TRBJ2-1; D gene uncertain. This CDR3 is built from 15 residues. V was shortened by 6 bases and J by 3 bases, with 16 bases between the two germline ends. Germline V gene lookup returns CDR1 SGHRS and CDR2 YFSETQ. The CDR3 DNA reads as TGCGCCAGCAAATTAGGAGTATTTGGCTACAATGAGCAGTTCTTC. It translates to CASKLGVFGYNEQFF.

This clonotype has just a few counts. The rearrangement joins TRBV28 to TRBJ1-1; D ambiguous. Germline V gene sequence: CDR1 MDHEN, CDR2 SYDVKM. This CDR3 is 15 amino acids long. The ends were cut back, 5 bases at V and 1 base at J, with 14 bases in the middle. As DNA, the CDR3 is TGTGCCAGCAGTCTCGGAGGGCTCCAGAACACTGAAGCTTTCTTT. Its translation: CASSLGGLQNTEAFF. Together with reference TRBV28 and TRBJ1-1, the CDR3 gives the full variable domain: DVKVTQSSRYLVKRTGEKVFLECVQDMDHENMFWYRQDPGLGLRLIYFSYDVKMKEKGDIPEGYSVSREKKERFSLILESASTNQTSMYLCASSLGGLQNTEAFFGQGTRLTVV.

The V gene is TRBV3-1, the J gene TRBJ2-5; possible D gene TRBD1, 5 bases. V gave up 4 bases and J gave up 4 bases, with 19 bases separating them. Germline V CDR1 and CDR2: LGHDT, YNNKEL (reference sequence). The CDR3 spans 16 residues. CDR3 sequence reads: CASSPQRRVLLETQYF. The CDR3 nucleotides read TGTGCCAGCAGCCCCCAACGCAGGGTGTTGCTAGAGACCCAGTACTTC.

This chain links TRBV10-3 with TRBJ2-2, with 12 bases identical to TRBD1. The germline CDR1 and CDR2 sequences are ENHRY and SYGVKD. CDR3 length equals 15 residues. With V trimmed by 4 bases and J by 5 bases, 2 bases remained unmatched. The CDR3 DNA reads as TGTGCCATCAGTGGGGGACAGGGGGCGACCGGGGAGCTGTTTTTT. Protein: CAISGGQGATGELFF.

This chain links TRBV27 with TRBJ2-5, with no clear D. The CDR3 runs 15 residues. Trimming took 1 base from V and 0 from J, leaving 9 bases between them. Germline assignment: CDR1 MNHEY and CDR2 SMNVEV (reference sequence). CDR3 residues: CASSLFGRYQETQYF. The DNA for the CDR3 is TGTGCCAGCAGTTTATTCGGACGGTACCAAGAGACCCAGTACTTC.

This clonotype appeared a few times. V and J are TRBV15 and TRBJ2-7; no reliable D call. This CDR3 is 13 amino acids long. The V gene lost 1 base and the J gene lost 7 bases, with 11 bases spanning the gap. Germline loops: CDR1 LNHNV, CDR2 YYDKDF (reference sequence). For the CDR3, the DNA is TGTGCCACCAGCAGAGCCCCCGGAATGGAGCAGTACTTC. As protein: CATSRAPGMEQYF.

The CDR3 DNA reads TGTGCCAGCAGTTTCCGGACGGGGGGGAACGATGAGCAGTTCTTC. Amino acid sequence: CASSFRTGGNDEQFF. The chain employs TRBV12-3 or TRBV12-4 and TRBJ2-1, with 8 bases lining up with TRBD2. V gave up 3 bases and J gave up 8 bases; unmatched junction bases: 9. The CDR3 loop spans 15 amino acids.

The chain uses TRBV11-1 and TRBJ2-7, with 7 bases matching TRBD1. There are 16 residues in the CDR3. After removal of 4 bases from V and 3 bases from J, the junction contained 12 bases not matched to a gene. The germline CDR1 and CDR2 sequences are SGHAT and FQDESV (reference sequence). CDR3 coding DNA: TGTGCCAGCAGCTCCACAGAACAGGGGCTTTACTACGAGCAGTACTTC. Protein sequence: CASSSTEQGLYYEQYF. The full variable domain, its missing parts supplied by reference TRBV11-1 and TRBJ2-7, is EAEVAQSPRYKITEKSQAVAFWCDPISGHATLYWYRQILGQGPELLVQFQDESVVDDSQLPKDRFSAERLKGVDSTLKIQPAELGDSAMYLCASSSTEQGLYYEQYFGPGTRLTVT.

This clonotype was picked up a small number of times. CDR3 sequence reads: CASRQGVNEQFF. The CDR3 nucleotides are TGCGCCAGCAGGCAGGGGGTGAATGAGCAGTTCTTC. The rearrangement joins TRBV10-2 to TRBJ2-1; 7 bases fit TRBD1. Looked up from germline, CDR1 is WSHSY and CDR2 is SAAADI. The CDR3 runs 12 residues. Trimming took 6 bases from V and 7 from J; bases not matched to a gene: 3.

This chain joins TRBV4-1 and TRBJ2-3, with D possibly being TRBD2 (5 bases). The CDR3 covers 14 residues. The germline gives CDR1 MGHRA, CDR2 YSYEKL. V lost 1 base, J lost 4 bases, and 9 bases lay in between. CDR3: CASSQVEGPDTQYF. CDR3 nucleotides: TGCGCCAGCAGCCAAGTAGAGGGCCCAGATACGCAGTATTTT.

The chain employs TRBV7-8 and TRBJ2-3; D is perhaps TRBD2 (6 bases). CDR1 and CDR2 from the germline V gene are SGHVS and FQNEAQ. Deletions cut 1 base from V and 5 bases from J, with 19 bases between. CDR3 size: 17 residues. CDR3 sequence reads: CASSLVGGKYSRDTQYF. The CDR3 DNA reads as TGTGCCAGCAGCTTAGTGGGGGGAAAGTATAGTCGAGATACGCAGTATTTT.

The rearrangement joins TRBV24-1 to TRBJ2-2; D is perhaps TRBD1 (5 bases). Deletions cut 4 bases from V and 4 bases from J, with 12 bases between. Germline-derived CDR1 and CDR2 are KGHDR and SFDVKD. The CDR3 contains 15 residues. The CDR3 is CATSDRDRVTGELFF. For the CDR3, the DNA is TGTGCCACCAGTGACAGAGACAGAGTCACCGGGGAGCTGTTTTTT.

The chain is built from TRBV7-2 and TRBJ2-1; maybe TRBD2 (5 bases). Gene TRBJ2-7 matches the end of the DNA better, so the J call may be wrong. CDR3 length: 15 residues. The germline gives CDR1 SGHTA, CDR2 FQGNSA. For the CDR3, the DNA is TGTGCCAGCAGCTTAGTAGCGATCTCCTACAATGAGCAGTACTTC. Residues: CASSLVAISYNEQYF.

This clonotype was seen a handful of times. The rearrangement joins TRBV5-1 to TRBJ2-7, with 8 bases that match TRBD1. The V and J ends lost 2 bases and 5 bases, in that order; junction bases with no gene match: 15. This CDR3 spans 17 amino acids. Germline V gene sequence: CDR1 SGHRS, CDR2 YFSETQ. The CDR3 reads CASSLAGTGSRFNEQYF. In nucleotides, the CDR3 is TGCGCCAGCAGCTTAGCCGGGACAGGCAGTAGGTTCAACGAGCAGTACTTC.

This clonotype has just one count. This chain joins TRBV3-1 and TRBJ2-5; D ambiguous. The V gene's germline CDR1 is LGHDT and CDR2 YNNKEL (reference sequence). The CDR3 is made up of 13 amino acids. Trimming shortened V by 1 base and J by 11 bases, and 14 bases separated the two germline ends. CDR3 sequence reads: CASSQGAATEQYF. The DNA of the CDR3 is TGTGCCAGCAGCCAAGGGGCGGCGACTGAGCAGTACTTC.

The CDR3 sequence is CASSATPANTEAFF. The DNA for the CDR3 is TGTGCCAGCAGTGCGACACCAGCGAACACTGAAGCTTTCTTT. This chain links TRBV6-5 with TRBJ1-1, with no clear D. The CDR3 has 14 amino acids. With 5 bases removed from V and 1 base from J, the gap between germline ends came to 11 bases. From germline, CDR1 is MNHEY and CDR2 SVGAGI.

The gene calls are TRBV3-1 and TRBJ2-7; TRBD2 agrees at 7 bases. The V gene's germline CDR1 is LGHDT and CDR2 YNNKEL (reference sequence). The junction had 11 bases not matched to a gene; V was cut back by 4 bases and J by 5 bases. This CDR3 has 15 residues. The CDR3 coding sequence is TGTGCCAGCAGCCGTTTGGGAGGGCCACGGGACGAGCAGTACTTC. As protein: CASSRLGGPRDEQYF.

This chain connects TRBV3-1 to TRBJ2-7; 13 bases are a match to TRBD2. In germline, CDR1 is LGHDT, CDR2 YNNKEL (reference sequence). There are 18 residues in the CDR3. Losses at the gene ends were 2 bases for V and 0 bases for J; bases not matched to a gene: 7. The CDR3 sequence: CASSQSTSGRPNSYEQYF. Written as DNA, the CDR3 is TGTGCCAGCAGCCAATCGACTAGCGGGAGGCCCAACTCCTACGAGCAGTACTTC.

This clonotype was seen a few times. The J gene is TRBJ1-2, the V gene TRBV6-5; D unresolved. Germline CDR1 reads MNHEY; CDR2 reads SVGAGI. CDR3 size: 13 residues. V was pared by 6 bases and J by 4 bases, with 12 bases between. The CDR3 region is CASSPDERYGYTF. The CDR3 DNA follows: TGTGCCAGCAGCCCGGACGAACGCTATGGCTACACCTTC.

The V gene is TRBV29-1, the J gene TRBJ2-7, with TRBD1 matching over 8 bases. The junction had 1 base not matched to a gene; V was cut back by 2 bases and J by 4 bases. Germline V CDR1 and CDR2: SQVTM, ANQGSEA. The CDR3 sequence is 12 residues long. For the CDR3, the DNA is TGCAGCGTTGAACGACAGGGGTACGAGCAGTACTTC. Its protein product is CSVERQGYEQYF.

The rearrangement links TRBV6-5 to TRBJ1-3; D gene uncertain. Germline CDR1 reads MNHEY; CDR2 reads SVGAGI. Trimming pared 0 bases from V and 4 bases from J, leaving 13 bases between. This CDR3 spans 16 amino acids. DNA of the CDR3: TGTGCCAGCAGTTACTCGGGAGGTGTGACGGGAAACACCATATATTTT. Translation gives CASSYSGGVTGNTIYF.

A few counts support this clonotype. The chain combines TRBV27 with TRBJ1-1; TRBD1 matches 11 bases. Germline V gene sequence: CDR1 MNHEY, CDR2 SMNVEV (reference sequence). This CDR3 is built from 17 residues. The J segment lost 4 bases and the V segment lost 3 bases, leaving 10 bases of the junction unmatched. CDR3: CASSFTDRGRRGTEAFF. The DNA of the CDR3 is TGTGCCAGCAGTTTCACGGACAGGGGGCGCCGAGGCACTGAAGCTTTCTTT.